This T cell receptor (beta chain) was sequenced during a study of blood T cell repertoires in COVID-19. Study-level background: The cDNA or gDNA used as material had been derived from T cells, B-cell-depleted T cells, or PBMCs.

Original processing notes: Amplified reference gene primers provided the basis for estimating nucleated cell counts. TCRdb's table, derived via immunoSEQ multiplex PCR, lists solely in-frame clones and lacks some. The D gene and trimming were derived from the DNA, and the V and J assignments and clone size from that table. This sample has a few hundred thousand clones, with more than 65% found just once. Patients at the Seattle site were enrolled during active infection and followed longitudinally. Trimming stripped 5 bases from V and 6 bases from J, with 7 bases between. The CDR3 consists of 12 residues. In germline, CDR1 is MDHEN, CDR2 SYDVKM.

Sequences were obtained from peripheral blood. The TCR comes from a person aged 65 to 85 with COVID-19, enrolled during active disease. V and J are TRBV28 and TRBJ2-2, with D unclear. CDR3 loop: CASSNFAGELFF. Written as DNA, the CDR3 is TGTGCCAGCAGTAACTTCGCCGGGGAGCTGTTTTTT. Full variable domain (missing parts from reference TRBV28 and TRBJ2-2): DVKVTQSSRYLVKRTGEKVFLECVQDMDHENMFWYRQDPGLGLRLIYFSYDVKMKEKGDIPEGYSVSREKKERFSLILESASTNQTSMYLCASSNFAGELFFGEGSRLTVL.